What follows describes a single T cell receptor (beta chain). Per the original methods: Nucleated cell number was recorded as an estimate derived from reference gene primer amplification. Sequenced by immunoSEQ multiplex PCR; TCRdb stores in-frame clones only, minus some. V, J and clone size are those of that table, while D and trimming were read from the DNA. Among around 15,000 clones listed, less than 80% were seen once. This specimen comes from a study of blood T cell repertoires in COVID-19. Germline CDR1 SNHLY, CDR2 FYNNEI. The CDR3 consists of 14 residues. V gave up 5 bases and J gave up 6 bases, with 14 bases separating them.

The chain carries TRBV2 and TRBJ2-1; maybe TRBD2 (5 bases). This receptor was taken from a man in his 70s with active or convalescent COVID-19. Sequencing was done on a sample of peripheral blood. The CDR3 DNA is TGTGCCAGCAGTACGGCTAGCCGCCCCAATGAGCAGTTCTTC. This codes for CASSTASRPNEQFF.